Listed here is a single T cell receptor beta chain. Method: immunoSEQ multiplex PCR; TCRdb's copy keeps in-frame clones and lacks some. The sample has roughly 120,000 clones, roughly 85% seen once. The CDR3 is made up of 16 amino acids. V was clipped by 2 bases and J by 3 bases; unmatched bases: 6. The data are from a study of T cell responses to AZD1222 COVID-19 vaccine. The sample in question was peripheral blood, obtained 28 days after the second AZD1222 dose. This receptor was obtained from an adult who received the AZD1222 COVID-19 vaccine. The chain has TRBV23-1 and TRBJ1-2, with 10 nucleotides matching TRBD1. TRBV23-1 is filed as an ORF, its function uncertain. CDR3 sequence (DNA): TGCGCCAGCAGTCAACGGAGACAGGGGGCACACTATGGCTACACCTTC. Amino acids: CASSQRRQGAHYGYTF.